The 4 T cell receptor beta chains reported below all come from one sample, sequenced in a study of a mutant IDH1 vaccine in newly diagnosed glioma. This sample's time point: baseline, week 1 (first vaccination visit). Regarding treatment: pre-vaccination baseline after standard-of-care therapy. The assay was immunoSEQ multiplex PCR, and TCRdb's table has in-frame clones only and misses some. The table includes fewer than 40,000 clones, about 80% detected once. The sample here was PBMCs, taken from a glioma patient treated with radiotherapy, temozolomide or both. The origin of the receptors is a man aged 25 to 40 with glioma.

The chain has TRBV10-3 and TRBJ2-7; D remains ambiguous. CDR1 and CDR2 from the germline V gene are ENHRY and SYGVKD. This CDR3 is built from 12 residues. Trimming took 3 bases from V and 8 from J, leaving 11 bases between them. The chain's CDR3 is CAISDSSGQQYF. CDR3 DNA: TGTGCCATCAGTGACTCTTCCGGCCAGCAGTACTTC.

This clone appeared a few times. The chain uses TRBV13 and TRBJ2-7; D unclear. Trimming took off 4 bases at V and 6 bases at J, with 19 bases between the two ends. Germline loops: CDR1 PRHDT, CDR2 FYEKMQ (reference sequence). CDR3 size: 15 residues. The CDR3 sequence is CASSSETTPWTEQYF. The CDR3 DNA is TGTGCCAGCAGCTCCGAGACCACCCCTTGGACCGAGCAGTACTTC.

This rearrangement joins TRBV5-1 to TRBJ2-3, with 8 positions matching TRBD2. The junction had 10 bases not matched to a gene; V was cut back by 4 bases and J by 9 bases. The CDR3 covers 14 residues. CDR1 and CDR2 (germline): SGHRS, YFSETQ. CDR3 coding DNA: TGCGCCAGCAGCCTTCGGGGGGGCGGACGAACGCAGTATTTT. Protein product: CASSLRGGGRTQYF.

The CDR3 sequence is CASSIGTSVVYEQYF. In DNA, the CDR3 is TGTGCCAGTAGTATAGGAACTAGCGTAGTCTACGAGCAGTACTTC. This chain joins TRBV19 and TRBJ2-7, with 7 bases fitting TRBD2. J was trimmed by 3 bases and V by 1 base; bases with no gene match: 6. CDR3 length: 15 residues. CDR1 is LNHDA, CDR2 SQIVND, per germline (reference sequence). Full variable domain (rest looked up from reference TRBV19 and TRBJ2-7): DGGITQSPKYLFRKEGQNVTLSCEQNLNHDAMYWYRQDPGQGLRLIYYSQIVNDFQKGDIAEGYSVSREKKESFPLTVTSAQKNPTAFYLCASSIGTSVVYEQYFGPGTRLTVT.